The text below deals with one T cell receptor (beta chain). Original handling: Amplification of reference gene primers was used by the study to estimate nucleated cell counts. Here immunoSEQ multiplex PCR was the method, and the copy in TCRdb shows in-frame clones only, minus some. V and J calls and clone size are given by that table; D and trimming were obtained from the DNA. Among approximately 240,000 clones listed, approximately 91% were seen once. This entry comes from a study of blood T cell repertoires in COVID-19. Study details: Whether acute or convalescent, the COVID-19 samples came from the United States, Italy and Spain. T cells, B-cell-depleted T cells, or PBMCs provided the cDNA or gDNA that served as material.

The sample was peripheral blood. The TCR sequence derives from a woman in her thirties or forties who had recovered from COVID-19.

CDR3 in DNA: TGTGCCAGCAGCTTAGTAAGCAATCAGCCCCAGCATTTT. This codes for CASSLVSNQPQHF. The V and J genes are TRBV7-8 and TRBJ1-5; D is unresolved. Trimming removed 1 base from V and 1 base from J, with 2 bases in between. The CDR3 is 13 amino acids. CDR1 is SGHVS and CDR2 is FQNEAQ in the germline V gene.